What follows describes a single TCR beta chain. Original processing methods: Using reference gene primer amplification, nucleated cell counts were estimated. Profiled with immunoSEQ multiplex PCR; TCRdb holds only in-frame clones, not every one. V, J and clone size are those of that table, while D and trimming were read from the DNA. The sample yields more than 95,000 clones, roughly 90% seen once. This entry comes from a study of blood T cell repertoires in COVID-19. Study-wide background: Samples taken during acute and convalescent COVID-19 were collected in the United States, Italy and Spain. PBMCs, B-cell-depleted T cells, or T cells provided the cDNA or gDNA that made up the material.

The sequencing input was peripheral blood. This TCR was sampled from a woman of 80 years or more in a cohort sampled during active COVID-19.

CDR3 nucleotides: TGTGCCAGCTCACCGTCCACTCGAGAGCAGTTCTTC. As protein: CASSPSTREQFF. The gene calls are TRBV18 and TRBJ2-1; no definite D call. Germline CDR1 KGHSH, CDR2 LQKENI. The V end lost 3 bases, the J end lost 10 bases, and 10 bases lay between the germline ends. The length of the CDR3 is 12 residues.